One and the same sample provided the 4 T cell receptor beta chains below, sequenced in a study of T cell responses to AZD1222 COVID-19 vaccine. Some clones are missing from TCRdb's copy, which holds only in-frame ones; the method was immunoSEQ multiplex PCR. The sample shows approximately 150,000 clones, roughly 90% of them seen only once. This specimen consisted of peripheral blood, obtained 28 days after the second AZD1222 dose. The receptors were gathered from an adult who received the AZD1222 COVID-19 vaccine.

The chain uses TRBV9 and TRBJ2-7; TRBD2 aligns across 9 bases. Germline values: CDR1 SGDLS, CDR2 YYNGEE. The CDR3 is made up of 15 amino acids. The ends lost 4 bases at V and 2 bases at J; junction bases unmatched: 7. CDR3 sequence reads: CASSLGPSGTYEQYF. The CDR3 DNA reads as TGTGCCAGCAGCCTAGGCCCTAGCGGGACCTACGAGCAGTACTTC.

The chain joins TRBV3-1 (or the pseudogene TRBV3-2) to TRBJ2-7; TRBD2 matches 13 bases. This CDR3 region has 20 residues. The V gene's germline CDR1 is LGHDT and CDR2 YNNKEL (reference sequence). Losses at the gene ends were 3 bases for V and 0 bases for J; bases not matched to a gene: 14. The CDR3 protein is CASSHLRLAGGYRSSYEQYF. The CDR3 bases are TGTGCCAGCAGCCACCTCCGACTAGCGGGAGGCTACCGGAGCTCCTACGAGCAGTACTTC.

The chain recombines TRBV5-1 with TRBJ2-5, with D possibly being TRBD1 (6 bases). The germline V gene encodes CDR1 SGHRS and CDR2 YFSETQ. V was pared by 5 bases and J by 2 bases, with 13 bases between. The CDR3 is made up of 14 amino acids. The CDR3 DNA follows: TGCGCCAGCAGGGAACAGGGAACACAAGAGACCCAGTACTTC. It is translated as CASREQGTQETQYF.

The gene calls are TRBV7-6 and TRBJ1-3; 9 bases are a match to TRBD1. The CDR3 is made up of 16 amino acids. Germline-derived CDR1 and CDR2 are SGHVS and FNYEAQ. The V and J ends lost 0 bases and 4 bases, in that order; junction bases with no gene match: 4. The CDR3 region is CASSLAGQGGGNTIYF. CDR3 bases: TGTGCCAGCAGCTTAGCGGGACAGGGCGGCGGAAACACCATATATTTT.